The 12 T cell receptor beta chains in this list originate from one sample, sequenced in a study of blood T cell repertoires in COVID-19. Sequencing used immunoSEQ multiplex PCR; TCRdb keeps in-frame clones, though not all of them. The data hold approximately 380,000 clones, with around 85% observed a single time. The sample comprised peripheral blood. These receptors were taken from a woman younger than 35 with acute or convalescent COVID-19.

The V gene is TRBV5-1, the J gene TRBJ2-1; 7 positions agree with TRBD1. The CDR3 covers 15 residues. Germline CDR1 SGHRS, CDR2 YFSETQ. V shed 8 bases, J shed 4 bases, and the junction held 12 bases outside the gene matches. This CDR3 reads CASTTGDAEYNEQFF. CDR3 coding DNA: TGCGCCAGTACAACAGGGGACGCAGAGTACAATGAGCAGTTCTTC.

This clone was detected only a few times. The CDR3 protein is CASSCPGALGQYF. The CDR3 nucleotides read TGTGCCAGCAGCTGCCCGGGAGCCTTGGGGCAGTACTTC. The V gene is TRBV5-7, the J gene TRBJ2-7, with a weak D call TRBD2 (6 bases). TRBV5-7 counts as an open reading frame of uncertain function. Trimming took off 3 bases at V and 9 bases at J, with 16 bases between the two ends. The CDR3 covers 13 residues.

V is TRBV6-1 and J is TRBJ1-1; no definite D call. Germline-derived CDR1 and CDR2 are MNHNS and SASEGT. This CDR3 has 17 residues. V lost 2 bases to trimming and J lost 0 bases, with 16 bases between them. The CDR3, as DNA: TGTGCCAGCAGTGAACTCAACATGGCGGCGGTGAACACTGAAGCTTTCTTT. Protein: CASSELNMAAVNTEAFF.

The rearrangement uses TRBV5-4 and TRBJ2-1, with 9 bases aligning to TRBD2. This CDR3 has 13 amino acids. The junction had 4 bases not matched to a gene; V was cut back by 7 bases and J by 5 bases. The germline gives CDR1 SGHNT, CDR2 YYREEE (reference sequence). CDR3 region: CASETSGHNEQFF. The DNA of the CDR3 is TGTGCCAGCGAGACTAGCGGCCACAATGAGCAGTTCTTC.

The chain combines TRBV27 with TRBJ2-1; D remains ambiguous. CDR1 and CDR2 (germline): MNHEY, SMNVEV (reference sequence). CDR3 length equals 15 residues. V was cut by 2 bases and J by 2 bases, with 10 bases left in between. CDR3 DNA sequence: TGTGCCAGCAGTTTAGCGGCCTCGGCCTACAATGAGCAGTTCTTC. Translating gives CASSLAASAYNEQFF.

V gene TRBV24-1 combines with J gene TRBJ2-1, with 10 bases lining up with TRBD1. The CDR3 spans 16 residues. Trimming removed 2 bases from V and 3 bases from J; junction bases left unmatched: 3. Germline V gives CDR1 KGHDR, CDR2 SFDVKD. The CDR3 is CATSDSGQGVYNEQFF. As DNA, the CDR3 is TGTGCCACCAGTGATTCCGGACAGGGGGTCTACAATGAGCAGTTCTTC.

V and J are TRBV6-5 and TRBJ2-7, with 7 bases identical to TRBD2. CDR1 is MNHEY, CDR2 SVGAGI, per germline. The CDR3 extends over 16 amino acids. With 4 bases clipped from V and 1 base from J, the junction kept 10 bases outside the gene matches. CDR3 in amino acids: CASSSLLADRSYEQYF. The DNA of the CDR3 is TGTGCCAGCAGTTCCCTTCTAGCGGATCGGTCCTACGAGCAGTACTTC.

V usage is TRBV6-1 and J usage is TRBJ1-1, with D perhaps TRBD1 (6 bases). Germline CDR1 reads MNHNS; CDR2 reads SASEGT. Trimming removed 7 bases from V and 2 bases from J, with 8 bases in between. This CDR3 has 12 amino acids. The CDR3, as DNA: TGTGCCAGCACCAGGGGTAACACTGAAGCTTTCTTT. It translates to CASTRGNTEAFF.

The CDR3 coding sequence is TGTGCTAGTGGACGGGACAGAGGAAACACCATATATTTT. It yields the protein CASGRDRGNTIYF. The chain carries TRBV12-5 and TRBJ1-3, with TRBD1 identical over 7 bases. CDR3 length equals 13 residues. Per germline, CDR1 LGHNT and CDR2 FRNRAP. The trim removed 6 bases at V and 4 bases at J, leaving 3 bases unmatched.

The sample holds a few counts of this clone. Other DNA sequences within the sample encode an identical CDR3. V is TRBV4-1 and J is TRBJ1-1; the D is unclear. V shed 0 bases and J shed 7 bases, with 6 bases lying between them. Germline V gene lookup returns CDR1 MGHRA and CDR2 YSYEKL. There are 12 residues in the CDR3. CDR3 sequence reads: CASSQDRGEAFF. CDR3 nucleotide sequence: TGCGCCAGCAGCCAAGACCGGGGTGAAGCTTTCTTT.

J is TRBJ1-3 and V is TRBV20-1, with a weak D call TRBD1 (6 bases). Germline loops: CDR1 DFQATT, CDR2 SNEGSKA (reference sequence). This CDR3 is built from 14 residues. V was shortened by 3 bases and J by 4 bases, with 13 bases between the two germline ends. CDR3 sequence: CSASSGGRGNTIYF. The DNA for the CDR3 is TGCAGTGCTAGTAGCGGGGGCCGAGGAAACACCATATATTTT.

The sample holds one count of this clone. The chain links TRBV12-3 or TRBV12-4 to TRBJ2-1; D perhaps matches TRBD1 (6 bases). Trimming left V 1 base short and J 10 bases short, with 8 bases between. This CDR3 has 12 amino acids. CDR3 sequence reads: CASSLVRGEQFF. CDR3 nucleotide sequence: TGTGCCAGCAGTTTAGTCAGGGGAGAGCAGTTCTTC.